This is a list of T cell receptor beta chains from one sample in a study of CD8 T cells in ankylosing spondylitis. TCRdb passed the 5' RACE reads through MiXCR, listing each CDR3 protein once. Here the sample spans around 320,000 distinct CDR3 sequences, less than 25% being singletons. Sequenced input: blood, either unsorted or a sorted T cell fraction (not recorded which). The receptors shown here come from a female donor with ankylosing spondylitis or in good health (not recorded which). Each CDR3 is given with its conserved first and last residue. The D gene is left open where the match is weak. Clone size is given for some rows only: seen once, a few or many times, or a class if the clone is expanded.

v_gene	abundance	d_gene	j_gene	CDR3nt	CDR3aa
TRBV4-3	NA	NA	TRBJ2-3	TGCGCCAGCAGCCAAGGGGTCTCTTGGGGGGCTAGCACAGATACGCAGTATTTT	CASSQGVSWGASTDTQYF
TRBV20-1	NA	NA	TRBJ1-2	TGCAGTGCTAGTAATCCCGGGACACATTATGGCTACACCTTC	CSASNPGTHYGYTF
TRBV7-6	NA	NA	TRBJ2-1	TGTGCCAGCAGCTTAGGTGCAGCCCCCTACAATGAGCAGTTCTTC	CASSLGAAPYNEQFF
TRBV4-2	few	NA	TRBJ2-5	TGTGCCAGCAGCGAAGGGATCTCAGAGACCCAGTACTTC	CASSEGISETQYF
TRBV12-3/TRBV12-4	few	NA	TRBJ2-5	TGTGCCAGCAGTTCGGACAAGAAGGAGACCCAGTACTTC	CASSSDKKETQYF
TRBV12-3/TRBV12-4	many	TRBD2	TRBJ2-2	TGTGCCAGCAGTCCCCGGACTAGCAACACCGGGGAGCTGTTTTTT	CASSPRTSNTGELFF
TRBV3-1	NA	TRBD1	TRBJ1-5	TGTGCCAGCAGCTCAGGACAGGGAAGCAATCAGCCCCAGCATTTT	CASSSGQGSNQPQHF
TRBV12-3/TRBV12-4	NA	NA	TRBJ2-7	TGTGCCAGCGGTTACCACTCCTACGAGCAGTACTTC	CASGYHSYEQYF
TRBV4-3	NA	NA	TRBJ2-5	TGCGCCAGCAGCCAATGGACCGGGGCCCAGACCCAGTACTTC	CASSQWTGAQTQYF
TRBV5-1	NA	NA	TRBJ2-3	TGCGCCAGCAGCCAGGGACTTAACACAGATACGCAGTATTTT	CASSQGLNTDTQYF
TRBV7-2	many	NA	TRBJ2-6	TGTGCCAGCAGCTATAACTCTGGGGCCAACGTCCTGACTTTC	CASSYNSGANVLTF
TRBV27	few	NA	TRBJ2-7	TGTGCCAGCAGTGCTACAGATTTTCCCTACGAGCAGTACTTC	CASSATDFPYEQYF
TRBV7-8	NA	NA	TRBJ1-4	TGTGCCAGCAGCTTAAGGAGGGGGGATGAAAAACTGTTTTTT	CASSLRRGDEKLFF
TRBV5-1	few	NA	TRBJ1-3	TGCGCCAGCAGCCTTTCAGGGTTGGACACCATATATTTT	CASSLSGLDTIYF
TRBV7-2	NA	NA	TRBJ2-7	TGTGCCAGCAGCTCCAGGGGTGGAAACTACGAGCAGTACTTC	CASSSRGGNYEQYF
TRBV7-2	few	NA	TRBJ2-7	TGTGCCAGCAGCTTCCTCTACGAGCAGTACTTC	CASSFLYEQYF
TRBV6-5	NA	TRBD2	TRBJ2-7	TGTGCCAGCAGTTCCGGGACTAGCCCAACCTACGAGCAGTACTTC	CASSSGTSPTYEQYF
TRBV13	many	NA	TRBJ2-7	TGTGCCAGCAGCTTAAAGCTAGGGGCCGAGCAGTACTTC	CASSLKLGAEQYF
TRBV6-1	NA	TRBD1	TRBJ2-7	TGTGCCAGCAGTGAAGAGGGGGACAGGGTTAACGAGCAGTACTTC	CASSEEGDRVNEQYF
TRBV7-9	NA	TRBD1	TRBJ2-1	TGTGCCAGCAGCCTGATTACAGGGGTCCATGAGCAGTTCTTC	CASSLITGVHEQFF
TRBV11-2	few	TRBD2	TRBJ2-7	TGTGCCAGCAGCTTCCGAGTCTCCGGGACTAGCGGGAGGGCCTACGAGCAGTACTTC	CASSFRVSGTSGRAYEQYF
TRBV10-2	NA	TRBD1	TRBJ2-1	TGCGCCAGCAGGGGACAGGGGGTTTACAATGAGCAGTTCTTC	CASRGQGVYNEQFF
TRBV20-1	NA	NA	TRBJ1-1	TGCAGTGCCCACGGGCCCCGGGCGAACACTGAAGCTTTCTTT	CSAHGPRANTEAFF
TRBV4-2	many	TRBD1	TRBJ1-3	TGTGCCAGCAGCCAAGGAAGGGGACAGGGATTCTTGGTCTCTGGAAACACCATATATTTT	CASSQGRGQGFLVSGNTIYF
TRBV30	NA	NA	TRBJ1-2	TGTGCCAGATCAAGGGGGTTGAACTCCTATGGCTACACCTTC	CARSRGLNSYGYTF
TRBV20-1	many	TRBD2	TRBJ2-1	TGCAGTGCAAATAGCGGGGCCCCCTACAATGAGCAGTTCTTC	CSANSGAPYNEQFF
TRBV18	few	NA	TRBJ1-1	TGTGCCAGCTCACCACAGGGGAGGGCTGAAGCTTTCTTT	CASSPQGRAEAFF
TRBV20-1	NA	TRBD1	TRBJ1-6	TGCAGTGCTAGCGCCGGGACAGAGTATTCACCCCTCCACTTT	CSASAGTEYSPLHF
TRBV5-1	many	NA	TRBJ2-4	TGCGCCAGCAGCTCCGCAGCGGAGCGAAACATTCAGTACTTC	CASSSAAERNIQYF
TRBV3-1	many	NA	TRBJ1-1	TGTGCCAGCAGCCAAGAATCAAGGGGGACTGAAGCTTTCTTT	CASSQESRGTEAFF
TRBV5-6	NA	NA	TRBJ2-1	TGTGCCAGCAGCATCGCGCTCCTCGGTGAGCAGTTCTTC	CASSIALLGEQFF
TRBV14	NA	TRBD1	TRBJ2-2	TGTGCCAGCAGCCAAAGGACAGGCCAGAACACCGGGGAGCTGTTTTTT	CASSQRTGQNTGELFF
TRBV5-1	NA	TRBD1	TRBJ2-5	TGCGCCAGCAGCCAGGGACAGGTTGGTTGGGAGACCCAGTACTTC	CASSQGQVGWETQYF
TRBV24-1	NA	NA	TRBJ1-1	TGTGCCACCAGTGATGAAGGGGGGATGCGGGCTTTCTTT	CATSDEGGMRAFF
TRBV2	NA	TRBD2	TRBJ2-5	TGTGCCAGCAGTGAAGGGCTAGCGGGGCAAGAGACCCAGTACTTC	CASSEGLAGQETQYF
TRBV9	NA	NA	TRBJ2-2	TGTGCCAGCATCGTGGTAACGACAACGAACACCGGGGAGCTGTTTTTT	CASIVVTTTNTGELFF
TRBV7-2	few	TRBD2	TRBJ2-3	TGTGCCAGCAGCTTTAGCGGACTAGCAACAGATACGCAGTATTTT	CASSFSGLATDTQYF
TRBV5-1	NA	NA	TRBJ1-6	TGCGCCAGCAGCTTGGGTGGAAGTAATTCACCCCTCCACTTT	CASSLGGSNSPLHF
TRBV6-4	few	NA	TRBJ2-3	TGTGCCAGCAGTCGGGTGGGGAAGGATACGCAGTATTTT	CASSRVGKDTQYF
TRBV6-5	few	TRBD2	TRBJ2-6	TGTGCCAGCAGCTATCGTACAGGGACTAGCGGGAGCTCTGGGGCCAACGTCCTGACTTTC	CASSYRTGTSGSSGANVLTF
TRBV20-1	NA	TRBD1	TRBJ1-6	TGCAGTGCTAGTTCTGGACAGGTCTATTCACCCCTCCACTTT	CSASSGQVYSPLHF
TRBV6-1	few	NA	TRBJ1-5	TGTGCCAGCAGCCCCCAGAATGGCCAGCCCCAGCATTTT	CASSPQNGQPQHF
TRBV21-1	NA	NA	TRBJ2-5	TGTGCCAGCAGCAACCCCGGGGCCGAGGGACGAGAGACCCAGTACTTC	CASSNPGAEGRETQYF
TRBV2	few	TRBD2	TRBJ2-7	TGTGCCAGCAGAACTAGCGGGAGTGGTGCGTTCGAGCAGTACTTC	CASRTSGSGAFEQYF
TRBV4-3	NA	TRBD2	TRBJ2-3	TGCGCCAGCAGCCAAGAAACTCCTCTAGCGGGAGGAGCAGATACGCAGTATTTT	CASSQETPLAGGADTQYF
TRBV7-2	NA	NA	TRBJ2-1	TGTGCCAGCTTACCCCCCAGGGGAAATGAGCAGTTCTTC	CASLPPRGNEQFF
TRBV10-3	many	TRBD2	TRBJ2-5	TGTGCCATCAGTGGGGGACTAGCACTGCAAGAGACCCAGTACTTC	CAISGGLALQETQYF
TRBV7-2	NA	NA	TRBJ1-5	TGTGCCAGCAGCTTAGAGGCATCCCCCGGCCAGCCCCAGCATTTT	CASSLEASPGQPQHF
TRBV5-1	few	TRBD2	TRBJ2-2	TGCGCCAGCAGCTTCAATAGCGGGAGTACCGGGGAGCTGTTTTTT	CASSFNSGSTGELFF
TRBV28	NA	TRBD1	TRBJ1-5	TGTGCCAGCAGTCCCGGGACAGTCGGAAAGCCCCAGCATTTT	CASSPGTVGKPQHF
TRBV9	NA	TRBD2	TRBJ2-7	TGTGCCAGCAGCCTCACCGGGACTAGGCGGGTCAACGAGCAGTACTTC	CASSLTGTRRVNEQYF
TRBV20-1	NA	TRBD1	TRBJ2-3	TGCAGTGCTGAGGGACAGGGGGATACGCAGTATTTT	CSAEGQGDTQYF
TRBV5-6	NA	NA	TRBJ2-2	TGTGCCACCAAAACAGGGAAGATCGGGGAGCTGTTTTTT	CATKTGKIGELFF
TRBV20-1	NA	TRBD2	TRBJ2-3	TGCAGTGTAGGGGCTTTAGCGGGAGGGCGAGATACGCAGTATTTT	CSVGALAGGRDTQYF
TRBV6-1	NA	NA	TRBJ2-7	TGTGCCAGCTCCCCTTGGAGTTCTTCCTACGAGCAGTACTTC	CASSPWSSSYEQYF
TRBV2	few	NA	TRBJ2-5	TGTGCCAGCAGTGTGGCGGCTCATGGAGCGACCCAGTACTTC	CASSVAAHGATQYF
TRBV20-1	few	NA	TRBJ1-5	TGCAGTGCTAGTGTAGGGCTGGCCTTTGGTGGCAATCAGCCCCAGCATTTT	CSASVGLAFGGNQPQHF